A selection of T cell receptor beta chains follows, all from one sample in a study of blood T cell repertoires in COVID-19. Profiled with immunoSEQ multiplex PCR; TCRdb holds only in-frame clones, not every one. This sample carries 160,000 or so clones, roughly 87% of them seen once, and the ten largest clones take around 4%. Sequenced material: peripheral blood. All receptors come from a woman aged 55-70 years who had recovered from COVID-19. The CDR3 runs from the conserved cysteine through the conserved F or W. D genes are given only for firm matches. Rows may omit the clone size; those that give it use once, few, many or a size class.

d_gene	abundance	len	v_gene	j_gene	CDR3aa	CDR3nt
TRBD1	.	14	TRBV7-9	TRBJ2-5	CASSRDRGRETQYF	TGTGCCAGCAGTCGGGACAGGGGGCGAGAGACCCAGTACTTC
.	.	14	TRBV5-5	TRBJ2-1	CASSLEGAYNEQFF	TGTGCCAGCAGCTTGGAAGGAGCCTACAATGAGCAGTTCTTC
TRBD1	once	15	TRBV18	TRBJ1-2	CASSPGPGQGYGYTF	TGTGCCAGCTCACCCGGACCGGGACAGGGGTATGGCTACACCTTC
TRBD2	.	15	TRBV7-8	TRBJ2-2	CASSLGLAGPGELFF	TGTGCCAGCAGCCTGGGACTAGCGGGGCCCGGGGAGCTGTTTTTT
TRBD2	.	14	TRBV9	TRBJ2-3	CASSVRGDSDTQYF	TGTGCCAGCAGCGTTCGGGGGGATTCAGATACGCAGTATTTT
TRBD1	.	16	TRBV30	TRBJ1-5	CAWSLTGGGSNQPQHF	TGTGCCTGGAGTCTGACAGGGGGCGGAAGCAATCAGCCCCAGCATTTT
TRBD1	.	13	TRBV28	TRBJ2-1	CASRQGAHNEQFF	TGTGCCAGCAGGCAGGGGGCCCACAATGAGCAGTTCTTC
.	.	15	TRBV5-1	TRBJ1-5	CASSPGTRGNQPQHF	TGCGCCAGCAGCCCCGGGACTCGGGGCAATCAGCCCCAGCATTTT
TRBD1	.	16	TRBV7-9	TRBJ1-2	CASSPFPGQGHYGYTF	TGTGCCAGCAGCCCATTCCCGGGACAGGGTCACTATGGCTACACCTTC
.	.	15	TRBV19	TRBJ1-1	CASSSPRKGLTEAFF	TGTGCCAGTAGTTCCCCTCGCAAGGGGTTGACTGAAGCTTTCTTT